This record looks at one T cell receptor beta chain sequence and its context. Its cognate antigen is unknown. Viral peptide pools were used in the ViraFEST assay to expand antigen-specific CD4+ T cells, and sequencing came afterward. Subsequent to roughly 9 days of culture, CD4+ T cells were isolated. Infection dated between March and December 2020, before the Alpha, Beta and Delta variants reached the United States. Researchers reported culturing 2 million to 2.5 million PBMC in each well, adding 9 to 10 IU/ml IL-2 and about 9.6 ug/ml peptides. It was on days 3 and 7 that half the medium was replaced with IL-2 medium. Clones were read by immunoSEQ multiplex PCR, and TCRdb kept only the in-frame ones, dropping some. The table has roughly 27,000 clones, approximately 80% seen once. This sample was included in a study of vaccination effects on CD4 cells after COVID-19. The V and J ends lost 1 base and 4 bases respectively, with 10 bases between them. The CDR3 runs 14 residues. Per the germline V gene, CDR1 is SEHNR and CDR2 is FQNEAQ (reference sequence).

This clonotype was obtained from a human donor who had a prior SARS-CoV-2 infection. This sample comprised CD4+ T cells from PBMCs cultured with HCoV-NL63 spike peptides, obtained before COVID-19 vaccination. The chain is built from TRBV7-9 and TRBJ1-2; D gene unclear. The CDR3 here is CASSLGRASYGYTF. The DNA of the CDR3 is TGTGCCAGCAGCTTAGGGCGGGCGAGCTATGGCTACACCTTC. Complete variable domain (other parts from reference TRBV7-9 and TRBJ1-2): DTGVSQNPRHKITKRGQNVTFRCDPISEHNRLYWYRQTLGQGPEFLTYFQNEAQLEKSRLLSDRFSAERPKGSFSTLEIQRTEQGDSAMYLCASSLGRASYGYTFGSGTRLTVV.